This is a list of T cell receptor beta chains from one sample in a study of kidney transplant recipient with SARS-CoV-2 infection. TCRdb re-analysed the reads in MiXCR, keeping a single row per CDR3 protein. Found here are 200,000 to 250,000 distinct CDR3 sequences, about 30% of them singletons; the top ten hold nearly 7.5%. The sample in question was a blood sample, obtained at baseline and between days 110 and 120 from a kidney transplant recipient. Source of these receptors: a male patient between 25 and 39 years old who had COVID-19 and was a kidney transplant recipient. Some of the T cells may derive from the graft donor. Both conserved end residues are part of each CDR3.

V gene: TRBV7-3; J gene: TRBJ2-4; CDR3 protein: CASSLGGTGGNIQYF
V gene: TRBV19; J gene: TRBJ1-1; CDR3 protein: CASSNLGNTEAFF
V gene: TRBV8-2; J gene: TRBJ1-2; CDR3 protein: CGSRGPDSRKTYGYTF
V gene: TRBV7-2; J gene: TRBJ2-5; CDR3 protein: CASSLVGQVIQETQYF
V gene: TRBV4-1; J gene: TRBJ2-1; CDR3 protein: CASSPTGRIYNEQFF
V gene: TRBV4-1; J gene: TRBJ2-1; CDR3 protein: CASSQTSVGQFF
V gene: TRBV4-3; J gene: TRBJ2-4; CDR3 protein: CASSQDGLADIQYF
V gene: TRBV4-2; J gene: TRBJ2-1; CDR3 protein: CASSQETGSGGRNEQFF
V gene: TRBV4-3; J gene: TRBJ2-2; CDR3 protein: CASSQDRGPGELFF
V gene: TRBV19; J gene: TRBJ1-5; CDR3 protein: CASRATGLNQPQHF
V gene: TRBV6-1; J gene: TRBJ2-3; CDR3 protein: CASSEEISGSLGRSTDTQYF
V gene: TRBV20-1; J gene: TRBJ1-4; CDR3 protein: CSASGPGQGNEKLFF
V gene: TRBV19; J gene: TRBJ2-2; CDR3 protein: CASSNTGMDTGELFF
V gene: TRBV3-1; J gene: TRBJ2-5; CDR3 protein: CASSGSVPISFSETQYF
V gene: TRBV10-2; J gene: TRBJ1-6; CDR3 protein: CASSDGRATYNSPLHF
V gene: TRBV12-3/TRBV12-4; J gene: TRBJ1-2; CDR3 protein: CASSTVHSFRKTYGYTF
V gene: TRBV7-9; J gene: TRBJ1-6; CDR3 protein: CASSFISDSSYNSPLHF
V gene: TRBV21-1; J gene: TRBJ1-2; CDR3 protein: CASRLFASYRKTYGYTF
V gene: TRBV7-3; J gene: TRBJ2-7; CDR3 protein: CASSIERLGEQYF
V gene: TRBV7-7; J gene: TRBJ1-2; CDR3 protein: CASSYPRKCRKTYGYTF
V gene: TRBV7-2; J gene: TRBJ1-2; CDR3 protein: CASSVRSRDGKTYGYTF
V gene: TRBV11-1; J gene: TRBJ1-2; CDR3 protein: CASSTHGKAGKTYGYTF
V gene: TRBV5-1; J gene: TRBJ2-6; CDR3 protein: CASSLGDGSGANVLTF
V gene: TRBV3-1; J gene: TRBJ1-2; CDR3 protein: CASSTPSTLRKTYGYTF
V gene: TRBV3-1; J gene: TRBJ2-2; CDR3 protein: CASSLRLPISGLTGELFF
V gene: TRBV11-2; J gene: TRBJ1-2; CDR3 protein: CASSFCITSRKTYGYTF
V gene: TRBV3-1; J gene: TRBJ2-2; CDR3 protein: CASSRLAPISGLTGELFF
V gene: TRBV5-1; J gene: TRBJ1-2; CDR3 protein: CASSLSTGFYYGYTF
V gene: TRBV28; J gene: TRBJ2-3; CDR3 protein: CASSPPTDPKTQYF
V gene: TRBV24-1; J gene: TRBJ2-3; CDR3 protein: CATSDLVLDTQYF
V gene: TRBV20-1; J gene: TRBJ2-7; CDR3 protein: CSALRDRFYEQYF
V gene: TRBV20-1; J gene: TRBJ2-1; CDR3 protein: CSAPASRGRNEQFF
V gene: TRBV5-1; J gene: TRBJ1-1; CDR3 protein: CASSLAGPNTEAFF
V gene: TRBV3-1; J gene: TRBJ1-2; CDR3 protein: CASSKDYTLRKTYGYTF
V gene: TRBV6-5; J gene: TRBJ2-3; CDR3 protein: CASSGTSGSSDTQYF
V gene: TRBV19; J gene: TRBJ2-2; CDR3 protein: CASTLDRGTGELFF
V gene: TRBV12-3/TRBV12-4; J gene: TRBJ2-3; CDR3 protein: CASSSDKGREVF
V gene: TRBV11-2; J gene: TRBJ1-1; CDR3 protein: CASSFFADTEAFF
V gene: TRBV5-1; J gene: TRBJ2-1; CDR3 protein: CVSNPSGRAYNEQFF
V gene: TRBV7-8; J gene: TRBJ1-2; CDR3 protein: CASSLQMFTRKTYGYTF
V gene: TRBV6-6; J gene: TRBJ2-2; CDR3 protein: CASSAGTGNSKELFF
V gene: TRBV7-4; J gene: TRBJ1-2; CDR3 protein: CASSRRPSARKAYGYTF
V gene: TRBV6-9; J gene: TRBJ1-2; CDR3 protein: CASSNGLPYGKTYGYTF
V gene: TRBV7-3; J gene: TRBJ2-3; CDR3 protein: CASSPTRLAGVDTQYF
V gene: TRBV7-6; J gene: TRBJ2-5; CDR3 protein: CASSLTGLETQYF
V gene: TRBV25-1; J gene: TRBJ2-7; CDR3 protein: CASSEFAGVGEQYF
V gene: TRBV7-9; J gene: TRBJ2-2; CDR3 protein: CASRPPSGTGCSTGELFF